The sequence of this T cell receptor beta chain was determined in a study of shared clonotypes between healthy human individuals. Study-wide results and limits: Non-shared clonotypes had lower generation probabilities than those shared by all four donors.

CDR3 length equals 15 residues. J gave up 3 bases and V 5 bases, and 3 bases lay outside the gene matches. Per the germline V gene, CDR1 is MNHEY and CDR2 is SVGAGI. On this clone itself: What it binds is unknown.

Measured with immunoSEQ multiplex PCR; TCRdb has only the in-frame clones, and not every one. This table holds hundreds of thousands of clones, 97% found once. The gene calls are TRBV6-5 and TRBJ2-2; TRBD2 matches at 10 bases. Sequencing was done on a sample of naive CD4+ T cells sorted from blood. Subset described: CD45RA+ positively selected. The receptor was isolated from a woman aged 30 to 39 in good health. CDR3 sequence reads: CASSRTSGYTGELFF. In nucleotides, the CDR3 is TGTGCCAGCAGTAGGACTAGCGGATACACCGGGGAGCTGTTTTTT.